This is a list of T cell receptor beta chains from one sample in a study of blood T cell repertoires in COVID-19. This table comes from immunoSEQ multiplex PCR, and its TCRdb copy is limited to in-frame clones, with some not included. The table shows 100,000 to 150,000 clones, with approximately 90% occurring only once. The sequenced material came from peripheral blood. These receptors were taken from a man aged 45-60 years with acute or convalescent COVID-19. The CDR3 runs from the conserved cysteine through the conserved F or W. D genes are given only for firm matches. Expanded clones are given a class, and other clones once, few, many or no size at all.

D,size,J,V,CDR3,DNA
TRBD1,.,TRBJ2-1,TRBV24-1,CATSDRTGGGNEQFF,TGTGCCACCAGTGACCGGACAGGGGGAGGAAATGAGCAGTTCTTC
.,.,TRBJ1-3,TRBV2,CASSEVARSGNTIYF,TGTGCCAGCAGTGAAGTGGCCCGCTCTGGAAACACCATATATTTT
.,few,TRBJ2-1,TRBV12-2,CASRPVLPSSYNEQFF,TGTGCAAGTCGTCCAGTTCTGCCAAGCTCCTACAATGAGCAGTTCTTC
TRBD1,.,TRBJ1-4,TRBV19,CASNTGGGEKLFF,TGTGCCAGTAATACAGGGGGCGGTGAAAAACTGTTTTTT
TRBD2,.,TRBJ2-5,TRBV11-3,CASSFPGGIGETQYF,TGTGCCAGCAGCTTTCCGGGAGGGATTGGAGAGACCCAGTACTTC
.,.,TRBJ2-2,TRBV2,CASRETQGTGELFF,TGTGCCAGCAGGGAGACACAGGGCACCGGGGAGCTGTTTTTT
TRBD2,.,TRBJ2-3,TRBV4-1,CASSPGLVLADTQYF,TGCGCCAGCAGCCCGGGACTAGTCCTCGCAGATACGCAGTATTTT
.,.,TRBJ1-6,TRBV5-5,CASSHYERGSPLHF,TGTGCCAGCAGCCATTATGAGCGTGGATCACCCCTCCACTTT
.,.,TRBJ1-5,TRBV7-2,CASSLVRLGQPQHF,TGTGCCAGCAGCTTAGTGAGGCTTGGCCAGCCCCAGCATTTT
.,.,TRBJ1-1,TRBV7-9,CASSQEDTEAFF,TGTGCCAGCAGCCAGGAGGACACTGAAGCTTTCTTT
.,once,TRBJ2-7,TRBV3-1/TRBV3-2,CASSGGSEQYF,TGTGCCAGCAGCGGGGGGAGCGAGCAGTACTTC
TRBD1,once,TRBJ1-2,TRBV7-2,CASSPRQGAKFWNYGYTF,TGTGCCAGCAGCCCGAGACAGGGGGCGAAGTTTTGGAACTATGGCTACACCTTC
.,.,TRBJ2-7,TRBV6-5,CASTSRSGIEQYF,TGTGCCAGCACATCCCGGAGCGGCATCGAGCAGTACTTC
.,.,TRBJ1-2,TRBV5-1,CASSLTGSTDYGYTF,TGCGCCAGCAGCTTGACAGGGAGTACGGACTATGGCTACACCTTC
.,.,TRBJ2-3,TRBV6-1,CASSDTPRDTQYF,TGTGCCAGCAGTGATACTCCGAGGGATACGCAGTATTTT
TRBD2,.,TRBJ2-7,TRBV28,CASSLPAGAFYEQYF,TGTGCCAGCAGTTTACCAGCGGGGGCGTTTTACGAGCAGTACTTC
.,.,TRBJ2-5,TRBV5-3,CARSLEGEQETQYF,TGTGCCAGAAGCTTGGAGGGGGAACAAGAGACCCAGTACTTC
TRBD1,.,TRBJ2-1,TRBV2,CASSEFTGVSYNEQFF,TGTGCCAGCAGTGAATTTACAGGGGTCTCCTACAATGAGCAGTTCTTC
.,.,TRBJ2-1,TRBV9,CASSPPVPYNEQFF,TGTGCCAGCAGCCCTCCAGTCCCTTACAATGAGCAGTTCTTC
TRBD1,.,TRBJ1-1,TRBV19,CASSIGTGGREAFF,TGTGCCAGTAGTATAGGGACAGGGGGGCGAGAAGCTTTCTTT
TRBD1,.,TRBJ1-1,TRBV7-2,CASSGQGGYTEAFF,TGTGCCAGCAGTGGACAGGGCGGGTACACTGAAGCTTTCTTT
.,few,TRBJ1-2,TRBV7-2,CASTLIQGGSGYTF,TGTGCCAGCACGCTGATACAGGGAGGGAGTGGCTACACCTTC
.,.,TRBJ2-7,TRBV21-1,CASSFALRDRGLPYEQYF,TGTGCCAGCAGCTTTGCCCTCCGGGACAGGGGGCTTCCCTACGAGCAGTACTTC
TRBD1,few,TRBJ1-1,TRBV19,CASRRQGAEAFF,TGTGCCAGTAGGAGACAGGGGGCTGAAGCTTTCTTT
TRBD1,.,TRBJ2-3,TRBV5-5,CASSLVQGAIKPQYF,TGTGCCAGCAGCTTGGTACAGGGGGCAATAAAGCCGCAGTATTTT
.,.,TRBJ1-6,TRBV5-6,CASSRGTAHNSYNSPLHF,TGTGCCAGCAGCCGCGGGACGGCCCACAACTCCTATAATTCACCCCTCCACTTT
TRBD1,.,TRBJ1-2,TRBV7-9,CASSLATGTVRNTF,TGTGCCAGCAGCTTAGCGACCGGGACAGTGAGAAACACCTTC
.,.,TRBJ2-7,TRBV27,CASSLSGVVDYEQYF,TGTGCCAGCAGTCTCTCGGGGGTTGTGGACTACGAGCAGTACTTC
TRBD2,.,TRBJ2-1,TRBV18,CASSPLAGGYNEQFF,TGTGCCAGCTCACCACTAGCGGGAGGCTACAATGAGCAGTTCTTC
TRBD1,.,TRBJ1-2,TRBV2,CASSESAGGSYGYTF,TGTGCCAGCAGTGAATCGGCAGGGGGTAGCTATGGCTACACCTTC
.,.,TRBJ1-3,TRBV5-3,CARTEKITGRRESTIYF,TGTGCCAGAACGGAGAAAATTACAGGGCGCAGGGAGAGCACCATATATTTT
.,.,TRBJ2-2,TRBV3-1/TRBV3-2,CASSLLTPSTGELFF,TGTGCCAGCAGCCTTCTTACACCCTCCACCGGGGAGCTGTTTTTT
.,.,TRBJ2-1,TRBV24-1,CATSTGSPDEQFF,TGTGCCACCAGTACGGGGAGTCCCGATGAGCAGTTCTTC
TRBD1,.,TRBJ2-5,TRBV4-3,CASSPRDRERETQYF,TGCGCCAGCAGCCCACGGGACAGGGAGCGGGAGACCCAGTACTTC
.,.,TRBJ2-5,TRBV11-2,CASSLSTSREETQYF,TGTGCCAGCAGCTTAAGTACCTCCCGGGAGGAGACCCAGTACTTC
.,.,TRBJ1-1,TRBV11-2,CASSLRRDTEAFF,TGTGCCAGCAGCTTAAGGCGGGACACTGAAGCTTTCTTT
.,.,TRBJ1-1,TRBV4-1,CASSQVNRGTEAFF,TGCGCCAGCAGCCAAGTGAATAGGGGGACTGAAGCTTTCTTT
.,once,TRBJ1-4,TRBV9,CASSVAPTANEKLFF,TGTGCCAGCAGCGTAGCTCCCACAGCTAATGAAAAACTGTTTTTT
TRBD2,few,TRBJ2-1,TRBV19,CASSPYSGGRTNEQFF,TGTGCCAGTAGTCCCTATAGCGGGGGTCGTACAAATGAGCAGTTCTTC
TRBD1,.,TRBJ2-5,TRBV19,CASSIRGQGKETQYF,TGTGCCAGTAGTATTAGGGGACAGGGGAAAGAGACCCAGTACTTC
.,.,TRBJ1-3,TRBV5-8,CASSPRAALRNTIYF,TGTGCCAGCAGCCCTAGAGCGGCTCTAAGAAACACCATATATTTT
.,.,TRBJ2-5,TRBV7-9,CASSLDSSETQYF,TGTGCCAGCAGCTTAGACTCTTCTGAGACCCAGTACTTC
.,.,TRBJ2-7,TRBV18,CASSPTYGTYEQYF,TGTGCCAGCTCACCAACTTACGGGACCTACGAGCAGTACTTC
.,.,TRBJ2-2,TRBV2,CASSEGRRNTGELFF,TGTGCCAGCAGTGAAGGCCGGAGAAACACCGGGGAGCTGTTTTTT
TRBD1,.,TRBJ1-5,TRBV5-5,CASSYYPGTGNQPQHF,TGTGCCAGCAGCTATTACCCCGGGACAGGCAATCAGCCCCAGCATTTT
TRBD1,.,TRBJ1-5,TRBV30,CAWSLPGTGALQHF,TGTGCCTGGAGTCTCCCCGGGACAGGGGCTTTACAGCATTTT
.,.,TRBJ1-5,TRBV5-5,CASSLWYEGQPQHF,TGTGCCAGCAGCTTGTGGTATGAGGGTCAGCCCCAGCATTTT
TRBD1,.,TRBJ1-6,TRBV20-1,CSASEPGQRTLHF,TGCAGTGCTAGTGAACCGGGACAGAGAACCCTCCACTTT